The next 9 T cell receptor beta chains were all read from a single sample in a study of T cell changes during pregnancy in multiple sclerosis. TCRdb keeps only in-frame clones here, not all; method: immunoSEQ multiplex PCR. The sample includes around 47,000 clones, around 96% of them seen just once. Material: peripheral blood, obtained in the second trimester of pregnancy. The receptors shown here come from a female donor with multiple sclerosis, enrolled in a pregnancy study.

The chain uses TRBV7-2 and TRBJ2-3; 8 nucleotides match TRBD1. V shed 5 bases and J 2 bases; nucleotides not matched to a gene: 6. This CDR3 is built from 15 residues. Germline V gene data show CDR1 as SGHTA and CDR2 as FQGNSA. The CDR3 loop reads CASSRGQVNTDTQYF. CDR3 sequence (DNA): TGTGCCAGCAGCCGGGGACAGGTAAACACAGATACGCAGTATTTT.

This clone occurred a few times. The genes are TRBV23-1 and TRBJ1-5; the match to TRBD1 covers 7 bases. TRBV23-1 is an open reading frame, and its role is uncertain. The CDR3 covers 15 residues. Losses at the gene ends were 4 bases for V and 7 bases for J; bases not matched to a gene: 10. This CDR3 reads CASSPRGGGTQPQHF. CDR3 coding DNA: TGCGCCAGCAGTCCTAGAGGAGGGGGCACGCAGCCCCAGCATTTT.

This rearrangement joins TRBV27 to TRBJ2-3; D perhaps matches TRBD1 (5 bases). The CDR3 is 16 amino acids. The germline V gene encodes CDR1 MNHEY and CDR2 SMNVEV (reference sequence). The V and J ends lost 6 bases and 6 bases respectively, with 22 bases between them. CDR3 in DNA: TGTGCCAGCAGCTATGAGTCAGGGTTCGGAGTGGATACGCAGTATTTT. Translation gives CASSYESGFGVDTQYF.

This chain connects TRBV9 to TRBJ1-1, with D unresolved. Germline values: CDR1 SGDLS, CDR2 YYNGEE. The CDR3 totals 15 residues. V was trimmed by 0 bases and J by 0 bases, leaving 9 bases between them. CDR3 region: CASSVAAQLNTEAFF. The CDR3 DNA follows: TGTGCCAGCAGCGTAGCTGCACAACTGAACACTGAAGCTTTCTTT. The complete variable domain, with remaining parts taken from reference TRBV9 and TRBJ1-1, reads DSGVTQTPKHLITATGQRVTLRCSPRSGDLSVYWYQQSLDQGLQFLIQYYNGEERAKGNILERFSAQQFPDLHSELNLSSLELGDSALYFCASSVAAQLNTEAFFGQGTRLTVV.

This clone ranks as medium-sized (0.01 to 0.1%). V usage is TRBV9 and J usage is TRBJ2-1, with a possible D match to TRBD2 (5 bases). Germline V CDR1 and CDR2: SGDLS, YYNGEE. The CDR3 is made up of 13 amino acids. The V gene lost 2 bases and the J gene lost 7 bases, with 10 bases spanning the gap. This CDR3 is CASSVFSENEQFF. Here the CDR3 DNA reads TGTGCCAGCAGCGTCTTTAGCGAAAATGAGCAGTTCTTC.

The gene calls are TRBV27 and TRBJ2-7; 9 nucleotides match TRBD1. CDR1 and CDR2 from the germline V gene are MNHEY and SMNVEV (reference sequence). The CDR3 spans 15 residues. V shed 2 bases, J shed 0 bases, and the junction held 2 bases outside the gene matches. CDR3 nucleotide sequence: TGTGCCAGCAGTTTACAGGGACAGGGCTCCTACGAGCAGTACTTC. Protein: CASSLQGQGSYEQYF.

The V and J genes are TRBV19 and TRBJ2-4, with D possibly being TRBD1 (5 bases). The CDR3 sequence is 13 residues long. CDR1 and CDR2 (germline): LNHDA, SQIVND (reference sequence). V was pared by 8 bases and J by 1 base, with 9 bases between. This chain's CDR3 is CASRQSAKNIQYF. CDR3 nucleotide sequence: TGTGCCAGTCGACAGAGCGCCAAAAACATTCAGTACTTC.

V gene TRBV6-5 combines with J gene TRBJ2-3; tentatively, D is TRBD1 (5 bases). Germline V gene sequence: CDR1 MNHEY, CDR2 SVGAGI. The CDR3 has 11 amino acids. With 2 bases removed from V and 10 bases from J, the gap between germline ends came to 7 bases. The CDR3, as DNA: TGTGCCAGCAGTTACCAAGGGGCGCAGTATTTT. Its protein product is CASSYQGAQYF.

This chain joins TRBV2 and TRBJ2-1, with D hard to call. The germline CDR1 and CDR2 sequences are SNHLY and FYNNEI. This CDR3 region has 14 residues. The germline V and J ends were trimmed by 5 bases and 3 bases, with 11 bases remaining between them. The CDR3 loop reads CASSNLPYYNEQFF. The CDR3, as DNA: TGTGCCAGCAGTAACTTGCCTTACTACAATGAGCAGTTCTTC.